The rows below give T cell receptor beta chains drawn from one sample of a study of cytomegalovirus exposure and HLA in healthy donors. Assay used: immunoSEQ multiplex PCR; TCRdb lists only in-frame clones, some missing. The data contain 100,000 to 150,000 clones, around 80% of them seen just once; the ten biggest clones take up 0.95% to 1.5%. Sequencing was performed on PBMCs. These receptor sequences come from a female donor in good health and CMV-seronegative. CDR3s include the opening cysteine and the closing phenylalanine or tryptophan. The D gene is left open where the match is weak. Clone size is shown for a subset of rows, as once, few, many or a class of expanded clone.

d_gene: .
v_gene: TRBV7-9
len: 13
abundance: .
j_gene: TRBJ2-2
CDR3aa: CASSLASVGELFF
CDR3nt: TGTGCCAGCAGCTTAGCCTCTGTCGGGGAGCTGTTTTTT

d_gene: .
v_gene: TRBV27
len: 14
abundance: .
j_gene: TRBJ2-7
CDR3aa: CAASSPGRAYEQYF
CDR3nt: TGTGCCGCCAGCAGTCCGGGGAGAGCCTACGAGCAGTACTTC

d_gene: .
v_gene: TRBV7-6
len: 11
abundance: .
j_gene: TRBJ2-1
CDR3aa: CASQGNNEQFF
CDR3nt: TGTGCCAGCCAGGGGAACAATGAGCAGTTCTTC

d_gene: .
v_gene: TRBV5-4
len: 14
abundance: .
j_gene: TRBJ1-2
CDR3aa: CASSPGQNNYGYTF
CDR3nt: TGTGCCAGCAGCCCGGGACAAAATAACTATGGCTACACCTTC

d_gene: TRBD2
v_gene: TRBV5-1
len: 14
abundance: .
j_gene: TRBJ2-7
CDR3aa: CASSPGVAGYEQYF
CDR3nt: TGCGCCAGCAGCCCCGGGGTAGCGGGCTACGAGCAGTACTTC

d_gene: .
v_gene: TRBV5-5
len: 14
abundance: .
j_gene: TRBJ1-1
CDR3aa: CASSLEHRETEAFF
CDR3nt: TGTGCCAGCAGCTTGGAGCACAGGGAGACTGAAGCTTTCTTT

d_gene: TRBD2
v_gene: TRBV5-8
len: 16
abundance: .
j_gene: TRBJ2-1
CDR3aa: CASSLEGSGRVNEQFF
CDR3nt: TGTGCCAGCAGCTTGGAGGGGAGCGGGAGGGTGAATGAGCAGTTCTTC

d_gene: TRBD2
v_gene: TRBV29-1
len: 15
abundance: .
j_gene: TRBJ2-5
CDR3aa: CSAQQGSGTQETQYF
CDR3nt: TGCAGCGCCCAGCAGGGTAGCGGGACCCAAGAGACCCAGTACTTC

d_gene: TRBD1
v_gene: TRBV6-6
len: 15
abundance: .
j_gene: TRBJ1-1
CDR3aa: CASSSPLTGTTEAFF
CDR3nt: TGTGCCAGCAGTTCCCCCCTGACAGGGACCACTGAAGCTTTCTTT

d_gene: .
v_gene: TRBV19
len: 14
abundance: .
j_gene: TRBJ2-2
CDR3aa: CASSIGRGPGELFF
CDR3nt: TGTGCCAGTAGTATAGGAAGGGGTCCCGGGGAGCTGTTTTTT

d_gene: .
v_gene: TRBV5-4
len: 15
abundance: once
j_gene: TRBJ2-2
CDR3aa: CASSLDYRAAGELFF
CDR3nt: TGTGCCAGCAGCTTGGACTACAGGGCCGCCGGGGAGCTGTTTTTT

d_gene: TRBD2
v_gene: TRBV11-2
len: 16
abundance: .
j_gene: TRBJ2-1
CDR3aa: CASSGSRDYLHSEQFF
CDR3nt: TGTGCCAGCTCGGGATCCCGGGACTATCTCCATAGTGAGCAGTTCTTC

d_gene: .
v_gene: TRBV6-5
len: 14
abundance: .
j_gene: TRBJ1-2
CDR3aa: CASSYRNDGYGYTF
CDR3nt: TGTGCCAGCAGTTATCGGAACGACGGGTATGGCTACACCTTC